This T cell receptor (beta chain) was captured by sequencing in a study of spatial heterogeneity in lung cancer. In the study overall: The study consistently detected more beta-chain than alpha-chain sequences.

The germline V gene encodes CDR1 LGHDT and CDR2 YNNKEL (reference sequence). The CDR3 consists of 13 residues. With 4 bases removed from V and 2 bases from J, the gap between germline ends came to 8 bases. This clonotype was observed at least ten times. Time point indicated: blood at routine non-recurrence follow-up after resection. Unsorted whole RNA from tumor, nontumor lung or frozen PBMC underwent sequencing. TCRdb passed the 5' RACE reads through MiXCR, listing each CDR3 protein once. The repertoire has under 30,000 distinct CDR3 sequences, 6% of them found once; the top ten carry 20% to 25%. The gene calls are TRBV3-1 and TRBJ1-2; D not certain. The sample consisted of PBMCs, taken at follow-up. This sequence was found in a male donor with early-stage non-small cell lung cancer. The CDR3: CASSLRVNYGYTF. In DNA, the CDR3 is TGTGCCAGCAGCCTCCGTGTGAACTATGGCTACACCTTC.